These T cell receptor beta chains were read from a single sample in a study of Ad26.COV2.S vaccination and SARS-CoV-2 variants. Sequencing was performed with immunoSEQ multiplex PCR; in TCRdb, only in-frame clones are kept and a portion is missing. The repertoire includes 150,000 to 200,000 clones, around nine tenths of them detected once, and about 5.5% sits in the top ten. The sequencing used peripheral blood, collected after recovery from COVID-19. The receptors were gathered from a human donor who had recovered from COVID-19. CDR3s include the opening cysteine and the closing phenylalanine or tryptophan. D genes are given only for firm matches. Clone size is shown for a subset of rows, as once, few, many or a class of expanded clone.

len: 16; v_gene: TRBV5-6; abundance: -; j_gene: TRBJ2-7; d_gene: -; CDR3nt: TGTGCCAGCAGCTCTCCTCCTGGCGGGAAAGGGAACGAGCAGTACTTC; CDR3aa: CASSSPPGGKGNEQYF
len: 17; v_gene: TRBV6-2/TRBV6-3; abundance: -; j_gene: TRBJ1-5; d_gene: TRBD1; CDR3nt: TGTGCCAGCAGTTACACCGCGGGCAGGGGGCTGAATCAGCCCCAGCATTTT; CDR3aa: CASSYTAGRGLNQPQHF
len: 11; v_gene: TRBV7-7; abundance: -; j_gene: TRBJ2-5; d_gene: -; CDR3nt: TGTGCTAGCAGCTTACTGGAGACCCAGTACTTC; CDR3aa: CASSLLETQYF
len: 13; v_gene: TRBV29-1; abundance: -; j_gene: TRBJ1-1; d_gene: -; CDR3nt: TGCAGCGTCGGGCGCGGCCTGAACACTGAAGCTTTCTTT; CDR3aa: CSVGRGLNTEAFF
len: 8; v_gene: TRBV25-1; abundance: -; j_gene: TRBJ2-7; d_gene: -; CDR3nt: TGTGCCCGGAGATGGCAGTACTTC; CDR3aa: CARRWQYF
len: 13; v_gene: TRBV10-3; abundance: -; j_gene: TRBJ1-2; d_gene: TRBD1; CDR3nt: TGTGCCATCAACCATGACAGGGAGAAAGGCTACACCTTC; CDR3aa: CAINHDREKGYTF
len: 17; v_gene: TRBV7-6; abundance: -; j_gene: TRBJ2-2; d_gene: TRBD1; CDR3nt: TGTGCCAGCAGCTCGCCCGGGACAGGGGGCTGGGCCGGGGAGCTGTTTTTT; CDR3aa: CASSSPGTGGWAGELFF
len: 15; v_gene: TRBV2; abundance: -; j_gene: TRBJ1-1; d_gene: -; CDR3nt: TGTGCCAGCAATAGGAAGGGACACTTGAACACTGAAGCTTTCTTT; CDR3aa: CASNRKGHLNTEAFF
len: 19; v_gene: TRBV7-8; abundance: -; j_gene: TRBJ2-3; d_gene: TRBD2; CDR3nt: TGTGCCAGCAGCTCCCCCCCCCGACTAGCGGGACCCTTCACAGATACGCAGTATTTT; CDR3aa: CASSSPPRLAGPFTDTQYF
len: 13; v_gene: TRBV19; abundance: once; j_gene: TRBJ2-7; d_gene: -; CDR3nt: TGTGCCAGTACCGATCAAGGGGGCTACGAGCAGTACTTC; CDR3aa: CASTDQGGYEQYF
len: 13; v_gene: TRBV6-5; abundance: -; j_gene: TRBJ2-5; d_gene: -; CDR3nt: TGTGCCAGCAGTAGGGAGTACCAAGAGACCCAGTACTTC; CDR3aa: CASSREYQETQYF
len: 15; v_gene: TRBV3-1/TRBV3-2; abundance: -; j_gene: TRBJ2-7; d_gene: TRBD2; CDR3nt: TGTGCCAGCAGCCAAGAGGCGGGGGTCCCCTACGAGCAGTACTTC; CDR3aa: CASSQEAGVPYEQYF
len: 15; v_gene: TRBV11-2; abundance: -; j_gene: TRBJ2-5; d_gene: -; CDR3nt: TGTGCCAGCACTCCATTGGAGGGCTTCGGTGAGACCCAGTACTTC; CDR3aa: CASTPLEGFGETQYF
len: 14; v_gene: TRBV2; abundance: -; j_gene: TRBJ1-3; d_gene: -; CDR3nt: TGTGCCAGCAAAAAGATTGTCTCTGGAAACACCATATATTTT; CDR3aa: CASKKIVSGNTIYF
len: 16; v_gene: TRBV15; abundance: -; j_gene: TRBJ2-7; d_gene: -; CDR3nt: TGTGCCACCAGCAGATTTACAGCTCAATTCTCCTACGAGCAGTACTTC; CDR3aa: CATSRFTAQFSYEQYF
len: 14; v_gene: TRBV4-1; abundance: -; j_gene: TRBJ2-5; d_gene: TRBD2; CDR3nt: TGCGCCAGCAGCCAGACTAGCGTAGAAGAGACCCAGTACTTC; CDR3aa: CASSQTSVEETQYF